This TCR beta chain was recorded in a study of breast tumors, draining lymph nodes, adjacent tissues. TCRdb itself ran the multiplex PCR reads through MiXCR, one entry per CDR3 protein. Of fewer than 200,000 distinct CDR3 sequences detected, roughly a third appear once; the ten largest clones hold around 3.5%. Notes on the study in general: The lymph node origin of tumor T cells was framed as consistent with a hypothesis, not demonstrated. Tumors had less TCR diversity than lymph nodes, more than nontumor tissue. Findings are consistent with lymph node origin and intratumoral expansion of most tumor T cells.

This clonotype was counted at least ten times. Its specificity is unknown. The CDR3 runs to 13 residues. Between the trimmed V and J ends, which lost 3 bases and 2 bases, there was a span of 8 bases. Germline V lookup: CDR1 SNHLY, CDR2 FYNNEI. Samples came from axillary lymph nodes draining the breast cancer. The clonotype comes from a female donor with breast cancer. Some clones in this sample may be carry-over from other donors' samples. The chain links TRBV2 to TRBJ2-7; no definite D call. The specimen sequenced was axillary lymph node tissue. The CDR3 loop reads CASSEVGTYEQYF. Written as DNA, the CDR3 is TGTGCCAGCAGTGAGGTGGGGACCTACGAGCAGTACTTC. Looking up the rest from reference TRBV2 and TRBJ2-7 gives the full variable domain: EPEVTQTPSHQVTQMGQEVILRCVPISNHLYFYWYRQILGQKVEFLVSFYNNEISEKSEIFDDQFSVERPDGSNFTLKIRSTKLEDSAMYFCASSEVGTYEQYFGPGTRLTVT.